One sample yielded the 27 T cell receptor beta chains listed below, sequenced in a study. Via MiXCR, TCRdb re-called the 5' RACE reads, giving one row per CDR3 protein. The table lists roughly 5,300 distinct CDR3 sequences, 52% of them singletons, with 3% to 4% in the top ten. The sample was memory CD4+ T cells sorted from blood. Subset in this sample: memory CD4+ T cells, CD4+CD45RO+CD25-. Receptor source: a female donor with breast cancer.

V and J are TRBV6-6 and TRBJ2-7; D possibly uses TRBD1 or TRBD2 (5 bases each). The germline gives CDR1 MNHNY, CDR2 SVGAGI (reference sequence). The V end was cut by 0 bases, the J end by 2 bases, with 8 bases between. This CDR3 region has 14 residues. The DNA of the CDR3 is TGTGCCAGCAGTTACTCGGGGGATCCCTACGAGCAGTACTTC. Its protein is CASSYSGDPYEQYF.

The genes are TRBV5-6 and TRBJ1-6, with no clear D. Trimming pared 0 bases from V and 7 bases from J, leaving 5 bases between. The germline gives CDR1 SGHDT, CDR2 YYEEEE. CDR3 length: 13 amino acids. DNA of the CDR3: TGTGCCAGCAGCTTGGGAAGGAATTCACCCCTCCACTTT. Encoded protein: CASSLGRNSPLHF. The variable domain in full, with the rest retrieved from reference TRBV5-6 and TRBJ1-6, is DAGVTQSPTHLIKTRGQQVTLRCSPKSGHDTVSWYQQALGQGPQFIFQYYEEEERQRGNFPDRFSGHQFPNYSSELNVNALLLGDSALYLCASSLGRNSPLHFGNGTRLTVT.

The CDR3 DNA follows: TGTGCCAGCAGTCACGGACTAGCGGGCAGCACAGATACGCAGTATTTT. It encodes CASSHGLAGSTDTQYF. The chain has TRBV12-3 or TRBV12-4 and TRBJ2-3, with 11 positions matching TRBD2. Trimming at V came to 5 bases and at J to 0 bases, leaving 4 bases not matched to a gene. The CDR3 consists of 16 residues.

This clonotype was seen more than once but under ten times. The rearrangement joins TRBV29-1 to TRBJ1-5; no definite D call. The CDR3 runs to 12 residues. Germline CDR1 is SQVTM and CDR2 is ANQGSEA. The V gene lost 4 bases and the J gene lost 4 bases, with 8 bases spanning the gap. The CDR3 nucleotides read TGCAGCGTTGGTTCGGGAAATCAGCCCCAGCATTTT. Translation: CSVGSGNQPQHF.

V and J are TRBV6-2 or TRBV6-3 and TRBJ1-2, with D tentatively TRBD1 (5 bases). The CDR3 has 15 residues. The germline V and J ends were trimmed by 2 bases and 6 bases, with 16 bases remaining between them. Per germline, CDR1 MNHEY and CDR2 SVGEGT. The CDR3 DNA follows: TGTGCCAGCAGTTACACGCCCCGGGGGACCAATGGCTACACCTTC. Translating gives CASSYTPRGTNGYTF.

This clonotype occurred once. As DNA, the CDR3 is TGTGCCAGCAGTGACAGGGCAGAGACCCAGTACTTC. Amino acid sequence: CASSDRAETQYF. This chain links TRBV2 with TRBJ2-5, with D tentatively TRBD1 (5 bases). The germline V gene encodes CDR1 SNHLY and CDR2 FYNNEI. Trimming stripped 3 bases from V and 4 bases from J, with 6 bases between. There are 12 residues in the CDR3.

This clonotype turned up a few times. V is TRBV6-5 and J is TRBJ1-2; TRBD1 might be the D (5 bases). V lost 3 bases and J 5 bases, leaving 13 bases between the germline ends. Germline V gene lookup returns CDR1 MNHEY and CDR2 SVGAGI. The CDR3 extends over 14 amino acids. CDR3 in DNA: TGTGCCAGCAGTTATGGAGGCCCAGGGTATGGCTACACCTTC. It codes for CASSYGGPGYGYTF.

This chain uses TRBV20-1 with TRBJ2-7, with TRBD1 identical over 10 bases. The CDR3 runs 13 residues. J gave up 3 bases and V 7 bases, and 6 bases lay outside the gene matches. Germline lookup yields CDR1 DFQATT and CDR2 SNEGSKA (reference sequence). This CDR3 reads CSVPGQGDYEQYF. The DNA for the CDR3 is TGCAGTGTCCCTGGACAGGGGGACTACGAGCAGTACTTC.

The V and J genes are TRBV5-1 and TRBJ1-3; a weak D match, TRBD1 (6 bases). There are 15 residues in the CDR3. The V end was cut by 4 bases, the J end by 1 base, with 12 bases between. Germline V gives CDR1 SGHRS, CDR2 YFSETQ. CDR3 region: CASSTGQSSGNTIYF. CDR3 bases: TGCGCCAGCAGCACCGGACAGTCTTCTGGAAACACCATATATTTT.

Concerning this clonotype: The junction and the germline gene differ at one end; a read error may be behind it. This chain joins TRBV7-3 and TRBJ1-2; 8 positions match TRBD1. The CDR3 loop spans 15 amino acids. Germline lookup yields CDR1 SGHTA and CDR2 FQGTGA. CDR3 sequence reads: CAARGQDRVNYGYAF. The CDR3 coding sequence is TGTGCCGCCCGGGGCCAGGACAGGGTGAACTATGGCTACGCCTTC.

A remark on this clonotype: At one boundary the junction diverges from the germline segment, which might be a read error. This rearrangement joins TRBV7-2 to TRBJ2-5, with 7 bases aligning to TRBD2. Germline loops: CDR1 SGHTA, CDR2 FQGNSA. The CDR3 covers 15 residues. As DNA, the CDR3 is TGTGCTAGCAGCTTAGGGAGGGAGCCCCAAGAGACCCAGTACTTC. It is translated as CASSLGREPQETQYF.

This clonotype has more than one count but fewer than ten. The chain joins TRBV18 to TRBJ2-1; 8 bases line up with TRBD2. CDR1 and CDR2 from the germline V gene are KGHSH and LQKENI. The CDR3 sequence is 12 residues long. Losses at the gene ends were 5 bases for V and 12 bases for J; bases not matched to a gene: 6. The CDR3, as DNA: TGTGCCAGCTCATCAGAGCGGGAGAGGCAGTTCTTC. This gives the protein CASSSERERQFF.

This CDR3 is CASSLDNYGYTF. In DNA, the CDR3 is TGTGCCAGCAGCTTGGACAACTATGGCTACACCTTC. The V gene is TRBV5-4, the J gene TRBJ1-2; no definite D call. This CDR3 region has 12 residues. Trimming shortened V by 0 bases and J by 2 bases, and 2 bases separated the two germline ends. The germline V gene has CDR1 SGHNT and CDR2 YYREEE (reference sequence).

This clonotype was detected a few times. This sequence joins TRBV7-6 and TRBJ1-1; D unclear. There are 13 residues in the CDR3. Trimming cost V 3 bases and J 4 bases, with 9 bases left between them. Germline V gene sequence: CDR1 SGHVS, CDR2 FNYEAQ. CDR3 DNA sequence: TGTGCCAGCAGCTTTAAACCTGGCACTGAAGCTTTCTTT. Its protein is CASSFKPGTEAFF.

The V call is TRBV7-6, the J call TRBJ2-1; possibly TRBD1 or TRBD2 for D (5 bases each). V lost 5 bases and J 9 bases, leaving 11 bases between the germline ends. CDR3 length equals 12 residues. Germline assignment: CDR1 SGHVS and CDR2 FNYEAQ. The CDR3 region has the DNA TGTGCCAGCAGCCAAAGTGGGGGTGAGCAGTTCTTC. This codes for CASSQSGGEQFF.

This clonotype appeared a few times. The chain uses TRBV9 and TRBJ2-3; no definite D call. The V and J ends lost 3 bases and 6 bases respectively, with 11 bases between them. Germline lookup yields CDR1 SGDLS and CDR2 YYNGEE. CDR3 size: 13 residues. CDR3 in DNA: TGTGCCAGCAGCGGAGAAGAGGTGGATACGCAGTATTTT. Protein: CASSGEEVDTQYF.

The chain is built from TRBV12-5 and TRBJ1-3, with D tentatively TRBD1 (5 bases). V lost 10 bases and J lost 0, with 16 bases in between. CDR3 length: 15 residues. In germline, CDR1 is LGHNT, CDR2 FRNRAP. CDR3: CATAAGLFSGNTIYF. The CDR3 DNA reads as TGTGCTACCGCCGCAGGGCTATTCTCTGGAAACACCATATATTTT.

The rearrangement links TRBV10-3 to TRBJ2-3; 7 positions match TRBD2. CDR3 length equals 14 residues. CDR1 is ENHRY, CDR2 SYGVKD, per germline. V shed 8 bases and J 0 bases; nucleotides not matched to a gene: 5. CDR3 protein: CAISLATSTDTQYF. The CDR3 DNA is TGTGCCATCTCACTAGCGACTAGCACAGATACGCAGTATTTT.

This clonotype was observed a few times. The chain couples TRBV20-1 to TRBJ1-5; D remains ambiguous. Germline V gene data show CDR1 as DFQATT and CDR2 as SNEGSKA (reference sequence). The CDR3 has 13 residues. CDR3 amino acids: CSVLVQNDQPQHF. In nucleotides, the CDR3 is TGCAGCGTTCTTGTACAAAACGATCAGCCCCAGCATTTT.

This clonotype was seen more than once but under ten times. V and J are TRBV29-1 and TRBJ1-1; D might be TRBD1 (5 bases). Trimming removed 4 bases from V and 0 bases from J, with 15 bases in between. There are 15 residues in the CDR3. Germline CDR1 reads SQVTM; CDR2 reads ANQGSEA. The CDR3 DNA sequence: TGCAGCGTTGGGGGGGGATGGGGCATGAACACTGAAGCTTTCTTT. It codes for CSVGGGWGMNTEAFF.

The rearrangement links TRBV27 to TRBJ1-1; maybe TRBD1 (5 bases). The CDR3 extends over 14 amino acids. The germline CDR1 and CDR2 sequences are MNHEY and SMNVEV (reference sequence). Trimming cost V 2 bases and J 1 base, with 8 bases left between them. CDR3 sequence (DNA): TGTGCCAGCAGTTTAATGGGGGGGAACACTGAAGCTTTCTTT. Translating it yields CASSLMGGNTEAFF.

The chain carries TRBV6-2 or TRBV6-3 and TRBJ2-1; 7 bases line up with TRBD1. J lost 6 bases, V lost 5 bases, and 16 bases had no gene match. The CDR3 is made up of 17 amino acids. Germline V gene data show CDR1 as MNHEY and CDR2 as SVGEGT. CDR3 amino acids: CASSRSPGRGHGNEQFF. The CDR3 coding sequence is TGTGCCAGCAGTAGATCCCCAGGAAGGGGGCACGGCAATGAGCAGTTCTTC.

The chain employs TRBV21-1 and TRBJ1-2. TRBV21-1 counts as a pseudogene. This CDR3 is 12 amino acids long. CDR3 loop: CASKVKHYGYTF. CDR3 DNA sequence: TGTGCCAGCAAGGTCAAACACTATGGCTACACCTTC.

This clonotype was seen a few times. The chain recombines TRBV5-5 with TRBJ1-5, with D possibly matching TRBD1 (6 bases). This CDR3 spans 15 amino acids. Germline CDR1 reads SGHKS; CDR2 reads YYEKEE (reference sequence). V was pared by 0 bases and J by 7 bases, with 14 bases between. The DNA for the CDR3 is TGTGCCAGCAGCTTGGGGCAGGGGCAGGGACAGCCCCAGCATTTT. As protein: CASSLGQGQGQPQHF. Variable domain in full (rest from reference TRBV5-5 and TRBJ1-5): DAGVTQSPTHLIKTRGQQVTLRCSPISGHKSVSWYQQVLGQGPQFIFQYYEKEERGRGNFPDRFSARQFPNYSSELNVNALLLGDSALYLCASSLGQGQGQPQHFGDGTRLSIL.

The chain combines TRBV28 with TRBJ1-1, with TRBD1 matching over 7 bases. The CDR3 consists of 16 residues. Per the germline V gene, CDR1 is MDHEN and CDR2 is SYDVKM. Trimming removed 5 bases from V and 0 bases from J; junction bases left unmatched: 9. DNA of the CDR3: TGTGCCAGCAGTCCCCGGGACAGAAGACTGAACACTGAAGCTTTCTTT. Translating it yields CASSPRDRRLNTEAFF.

This chain uses TRBV10-3 with TRBJ2-1, with a possible D match to TRBD1 (6 bases). Germline V CDR1 and CDR2: ENHRY, SYGVKD. The CDR3 length is 14 residues. V lost 4 bases and J 4 bases, leaving 11 bases between the germline ends. The CDR3 nucleotides are TGTGCCATCAGTGTTAATACAGGGTACAATGAGCAGTTCTTC. Translating it yields CAISVNTGYNEQFF.

The CDR3 DNA follows: TGTGCCAGCACCAAGACCCAATCGGGTGAGACCCAGTACTTC. The encoded protein is CASTKTQSGETQYF. V and J are TRBV5-5 and TRBJ2-5, with D uncertain. The CDR3 extends over 14 amino acids. CDR1 SGHKS and CDR2 YYEKEE come from the germline V gene (reference sequence). Trimming left V 6 bases short and J 5 bases short, with 17 bases between.